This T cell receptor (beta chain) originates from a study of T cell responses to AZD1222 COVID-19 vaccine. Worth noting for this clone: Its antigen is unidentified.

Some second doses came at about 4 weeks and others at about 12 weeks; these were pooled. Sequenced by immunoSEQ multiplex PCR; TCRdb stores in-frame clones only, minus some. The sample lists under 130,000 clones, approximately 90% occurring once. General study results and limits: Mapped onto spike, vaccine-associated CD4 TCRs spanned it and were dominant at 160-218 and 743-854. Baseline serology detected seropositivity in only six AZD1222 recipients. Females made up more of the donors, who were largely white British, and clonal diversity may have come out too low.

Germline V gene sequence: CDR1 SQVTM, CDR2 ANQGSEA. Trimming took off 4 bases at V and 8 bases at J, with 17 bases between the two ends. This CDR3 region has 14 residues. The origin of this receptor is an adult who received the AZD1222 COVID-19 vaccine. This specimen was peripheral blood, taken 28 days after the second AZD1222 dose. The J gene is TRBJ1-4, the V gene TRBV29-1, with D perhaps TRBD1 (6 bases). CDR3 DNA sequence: TGCAGCGTTGGACCGGCAGGGGAGGTAGAAAAACTGTTTTTT. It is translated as CSVGPAGEVEKLFF.